These 6 T cell receptor beta chains originate from one sample sequenced in a study of cytomegalovirus exposure and HLA in healthy donors. 13 Jbeta primers and 60 Vbeta primers were used for the PCR. Repertoires were generated with immunoSEQ multiplex PCR, while TCRdb's copy carries only in-frame clones and drops some. The top ten clones hold roughly 0.99% of a sample with about 150,000 clones, 79% of them seen once. The specimen was PBMCs. All receptors derive from a male donor in good health and CMV-seronegative.

The gene calls are TRBV30 and TRBJ2-7, with D hard to call. The germline gives CDR1 GTSNPN, CDR2 SVGIG (reference sequence). V lost 0 bases and J 7 bases, leaving 7 bases between the germline ends. The CDR3 covers 11 residues. CDR3 loop: CAWSVQWEQYF. The CDR3 DNA reads as TGTGCCTGGAGTGTACAGTGGGAGCAGTACTTC.

The CDR3 protein is CASSSGQLPEKLFF. The CDR3 nucleotides are TGTGCCAGCAGTTCGGGACAGCTCCCCGAAAAACTGTTTTTT. J is TRBJ1-4 and V is TRBV27; 7 bases match TRBD1. The CDR3 covers 14 residues. The V segment lost 4 bases and the J segment 8 bases; nucleotides outside the gene matches: 7. Germline CDR1 reads MNHEY; CDR2 reads SMNVEV (reference sequence). Full variable domain (missing parts from reference TRBV27 and TRBJ1-4): EAQVTQNPRYLITVTGKKLTVTCSQNMNHEYMSWYRQDPGLGLRQIYYSMNVEVTDKGDVPEGYKVSRKEKRNFPLILESPSPNQTSLYFCASSSGQLPEKLFFGSGTQLSVL.

The chain carries TRBV19 and TRBJ2-2; 10 nucleotides match TRBD1. The CDR3 has 14 residues. V shed 7 bases, J shed 7 bases, and the junction held 6 bases outside the gene matches. CDR1 LNHDA and CDR2 SQIVND come from the germline V gene (reference sequence). The CDR3 sequence is CASKGQGRNGELFF. DNA of the CDR3: TGTGCCAGTAAGGGACAGGGGCGGAACGGGGAGCTGTTTTTT.

The J gene is TRBJ1-6, the V gene TRBV27; TRBD1 matches at 7 bases. The CDR3 runs 16 residues. V lost 5 bases and J lost 6; bases outside the gene matches: 10. Germline CDR1 reads MNHEY; CDR2 reads SMNVEV (reference sequence). The CDR3 DNA follows: TGTGCCAGCAGTGGGTCACCGGCAGGGGGTAATTCACCCCTCCACTTT. It yields the protein CASSGSPAGGNSPLHF.

The chain employs TRBV30 and TRBJ1-5; a possible D gene is TRBD1 (6 bases). Deletions cut 5 bases from V and 0 bases from J, with 11 bases between. The CDR3 loop spans 14 amino acids. CDR1 and CDR2 (germline): GTSNPN, SVGIG (reference sequence). Here the CDR3 reads CAWGQFYSNQPQHF. In DNA, the CDR3 is TGTGCCTGGGGACAGTTTTATAGCAATCAGCCCCAGCATTTT.

This sequence joins TRBV10-3 and TRBJ2-7; 7 nucleotides agree with TRBD1. CDR1 and CDR2 (germline): ENHRY, SYGVKD. V shed 3 bases and J 3 bases; nucleotides not matched to a gene: 14. This CDR3 is built from 17 residues. The CDR3 protein is CAISDPFSRGGVYEQYF. CDR3 DNA sequence: TGTGCCATCAGTGATCCCTTTAGCAGAGGGGGCGTCTACGAGCAGTACTTC.